A selection of T cell receptor beta chains follows, all from one sample in a study of human T cells and chemical hapten exposure. One entry per CDR3 protein, called by TCRdb with MiXCR from the RACE reads. The sample gives fewer than 100,000 distinct CDR3 sequences, roughly 11% of which show up once; 1.6% is in the top ten. This specimen was whole blood, taken in connection with sensitization to the hapten diphenylcyclopropenone (DPC). The receptors were gathered from a man younger than 35 with alopecia areata. Some clones in this sample may be carry-over from other donors' samples. Both conserved end residues are part of each CDR3. The D gene is left open where the match is weak. Clone size is shown for a subset of rows, as once, few, many or a class of expanded clone.

J gene	clone size	V gene	CDR3 length	D gene	CDR3 protein	CDR3 DNA
TRBJ2-1	many	TRBV18	13	-	CASSPGGRDEQFF	TGTGCCAGCTCACCTGGGGGACGTGATGAGCAGTTCTTC
TRBJ1-2	-	TRBV20-1	14	-	CSASNPDRLYGYTF	TGCAGTGCTAGTAACCCGGACAGATTATATGGCTACACCTTC
TRBJ1-1	many	TRBV19	15	-	CASSTSLTGITEAFF	TGTGCCAGTAGTACATCTCTAACAGGGATCACTGAAGCTTTCTTT
TRBJ1-1	few	TRBV7-9	14	-	CASSPPLTVGEAFF	TGTGCCAGCAGCCCGCCGCTCACAGTGGGCGAAGCTTTCTTT
TRBJ2-5	few	TRBV7-7	14	-	CASSLAGDQETQYF	TGTGCCAGCAGCTTAGCGGGGGATCAAGAGACCCAGTACTTC
TRBJ2-3	many	TRBV7-6	15	-	CASSLASGRVDTQYF	TGTGCCAGCAGCTTAGCCTCGGGTCGTGTAGATACGCAGTATTTT
TRBJ1-2	-	TRBV11-2	14	-	CASSSLRGRNGYTF	TGTGCCAGCAGCTCCCTTCGTGGTAGAAATGGCTACACCTTC
TRBJ2-7	-	TRBV5-5	14	TRBD1	CASEATGGSYEQYF	TGTGCCAGCGAAGCCACAGGGGGAAGCTACGAGCAGTACTTC
TRBJ1-1	few	TRBV20-1	10	-	CSASRPEAFF	TGCAGTGCTAGTCGCCCTGAAGCTTTCTTT
TRBJ1-5	-	TRBV12-3/TRBV12-4	15	-	CASSFSAGGPQPQHF	TGTGCCAGCAGTTTCTCAGCGGGGGGCCCCCAGCCCCAGCATTTT
TRBJ1-3	-	TRBV7-2	14	-	CASSPGRLGNTIYF	TGTGCCAGCAGCCCGGGACGACTGGGAAACACCATATATTTT
TRBJ2-2	-	TRBV14	16	-	CASSLLGPFNTGELFF	TGTGCCAGCAGCCTTTTAGGTCCCTTCAACACCGGGGAGCTGTTTTTT
TRBJ2-3	many	TRBV20-1	14	-	CSASPLESTDTQYF	TGCAGTGCTAGCCCTCTGGAGAGCACAGATACGCAGTATTTT
TRBJ2-5	-	TRBV12-3/TRBV12-4	14	-	CASSLLVSQETQYF	TGTGCCAGCAGTTTATTAGTCAGCCAAGAGACCCAGTACTTC
TRBJ1-1	-	TRBV15	13	-	CATSRRQNTEAFF	TGTGCCACCAGCAGACGACAGAACACTGAAGCTTTCTTT
TRBJ2-3	-	TRBV27	16	-	CASRPYGGGREDTQYF	TGTGCCAGCAGGCCCTATGGCGGGGGCCGAGAGGATACGCAGTATTTT
TRBJ2-1	few	TRBV6-6	16	-	CASSSFPLSPYNEQFF	TGTGCCAGCAGTTCCTTTCCCCTTAGCCCCTACAATGAGCAGTTCTTC
TRBJ1-5	many	TRBV2	15	-	CASTGADHSNQPQHF	TGTGCCAGCACCGGCGCGGACCATAGCAATCAGCCCCAGCATTTT
TRBJ2-6	many	TRBV19	13	-	CATGPSGANVLTF	TGTGCCACAGGCCCCTCTGGGGCCAACGTCCTGACTTTC
TRBJ2-3	-	TRBV11-2	15	TRBD1	CASTQRQGRWDTQYF	TGTGCCAGCACCCAAAGACAGGGACGTTGGGATACGCAGTATTTT
TRBJ2-1	-	TRBV2	15	-	CASSELGGPYNEQFF	TGTGCCAGCAGTGAACTTGGGGGCCCCTACAATGAGCAGTTCTTC
TRBJ2-6	-	TRBV18	14	-	CASSPSSGANVLTF	TGTGCCAGCTCACCGTCCTCAGGGGCCAACGTCCTGACTTTC
TRBJ1-4	many	TRBV7-9	17	TRBD1	CASSVKTGTARRMELFF	TGTGCCAGCAGCGTGAAAACCGGGACAGCGCGAAGGATGGAACTGTTTTTT
TRBJ2-2	-	TRBV11-2	16	-	CASSSFGLLNTGELFF	TGTGCCAGCAGCTCTTTCGGACTACTGAACACCGGGGAGCTGTTTTTT
TRBJ2-4	-	TRBV6-2/TRBV6-3	16	-	CASSYDGGLAKNIQYF	TGTGCCAGCAGTTACGACGGAGGGTTAGCCAAAAACATTCAGTACTTC
TRBJ2-7	-	TRBV5-6	16	-	CASSPTWGRGAYEQYF	TGTGCCAGCAGCCCTACATGGGGACGGGGAGCCTACGAGCAGTACTTC
TRBJ2-2	few	TRBV29-1	15	-	CSVPSRQANTGELFF	TGCAGCGTCCCTTCGAGACAGGCGAACACCGGGGAGCTGTTTTTT
TRBJ2-1	many	TRBV7-8	16	-	CASSSTRTLSYNEQFF	TGTGCCAGCAGCTCCACCCGGACCCTCTCCTACAATGAGCAGTTCTTC
TRBJ2-2	many	TRBV6-2/TRBV6-3	14	-	CASSYWLHTGELFF	TGTGCCAGCAGTTACTGGTTACACACCGGGGAGCTGTTTTTT
TRBJ2-7	few	TRBV7-8	16	-	CASSSGRGHSSYEQYF	TGTGCCAGCAGCTCGGGAAGGGGCCATAGCTCCTACGAGCAGTACTTC
TRBJ1-1	-	TRBV3-1	14	-	CASTRTARDAEAFF	TGTGCCAGCACCCGGACCGCGCGGGACGCTGAAGCTTTCTTT